These T cell receptor beta chains were read from a single sample in a study of blood T cell repertoires in COVID-19. Assay: immunoSEQ multiplex PCR; the TCRdb copy retains only in-frame clones and omits some. The table shows a few hundred thousand clones, with about 80% occurring only once. The sequenced material came from peripheral blood. Source of these receptors: a woman aged 60-70 years with acute or convalescent COVID-19. The CDR3 runs from the conserved cysteine through the conserved F or W. The order of the fields is J gene, clone size, D gene, V gene, CDR3 DNA, CDR3 protein. D genes are given only for firm matches. Part of the rows lack a size; the others show once, few, many or a class for expanded clones.

>TRBJ2-1|.|.|TRBV5-6
TGTGCCAGCAGCTTCGGCGGGGCGTCCTACAATGAGCAGTTCTTC
CASSFGGASYNEQFF
>TRBJ2-7|.|TRBD1|TRBV4-2
TGTGCCAGCAGCCAAGAAGGACAGGGTTACGAGCAGTACTTC
CASSQEGQGYEQYF
>TRBJ2-3|.|TRBD1|TRBV11-2
TGTGCCAGCAGCATGACAGGGGTAGGAGATACGCAGTATTTT
CASSMTGVGDTQYF
>TRBJ1-6|.|.|TRBV10-2
TGCGCCAGCACCCCGGACGGGAAGACCAATAATTCACCCCTCCACTTT
CASTPDGKTNNSPLHF
>TRBJ2-7|.|.|TRBV4-2
TGTGCCAGCAGCCAAGATGCGGCTAGCTACGAGCAGTACTTC
CASSQDAASYEQYF
>TRBJ2-3|.|.|TRBV9
TGTGCCAGCAGCGTAGGGACAGCAAGCACAGATACGCAGTATTTT
CASSVGTASTDTQYF
>TRBJ1-1|.|.|TRBV3-1/TRBV3-2
TGTGCCACCAGAGGGGGTGGGAACACTGAAGCTTTCTTT
CATRGGGNTEAFF
>TRBJ1-2|.|TRBD1|TRBV5-1
TGCGCCAGCAGCTCGGGACAGGGTACCTATGGCTACACCTTC
CASSSGQGTYGYTF
>TRBJ1-4|.|.|TRBV4-2
TGTGCCAGCAGCCAGGGAGATGAAAAACTGTTTTTT
CASSQGDEKLFF
>TRBJ1-1|few|.|TRBV6-5
TGTGCCAGCAGTTACTCGAGCCAGGGCGCTGAAGCTTTCTTT
CASSYSSQGAEAFF
>TRBJ1-5|.|TRBD1|TRBV6-5
TGTGCCAGCAAAAACAGGGGACGGGATCAGCCCCAGCATTTT
CASKNRGRDQPQHF
>TRBJ1-5|.|.|TRBV12-3/TRBV12-4
TGTGCCAGCAGGGGGAGTTATCAGCCCCAGCATTTT
CASRGSYQPQHF
>TRBJ2-6|.|.|TRBV6-2/TRBV6-3
TGTGCCAGCAGTTACGACATCACTGGGGCCAACGTCCTGACTTTC
CASSYDITGANVLTF
>TRBJ2-1|.|.|TRBV7-8
TGTGCCAGCAGCTTAGATCGGTCGGTGAATGAGCAGTTCTTC
CASSLDRSVNEQFF
>TRBJ2-5|.|.|TRBV21-1
TGTGCCAGCAGCAAAGGTTGGGCGGGGGGCGGGTGGGAGACCCAGTACTTC
CASSKGWAGGGWETQYF
>TRBJ1-2|.|TRBD1|TRBV4-1
TGCGCCAGCAGCCAAGAGGACAGGGTTTTTTTGCATGGCTACACCTTC
CASSQEDRVFLHGYTF
>TRBJ1-2|.|TRBD1|TRBV5-6
TGTGCCAGCAGCTGGCGGGGACAGGGGGCTGGCTACACCTTC
CASSWRGQGAGYTF
>TRBJ2-3|.|TRBD2|TRBV11-2
TGTGCCAGCAGCTTAGAGGCGGGGGGCTACACAGATACGCAGTATTTT
CASSLEAGGYTDTQYF
>TRBJ1-5|.|.|TRBV3-1/TRBV3-2
TGTGCCAGCAGCCAAGCGGAGGGGTATCAGCCCCAGCATTTT
CASSQAEGYQPQHF
>TRBJ2-1|.|.|TRBV2
TGTGCCAGCAGTGGGGCGACCAATGAGCAGTTCTTC
CASSGATNEQFF
>TRBJ2-7|.|TRBD1|TRBV7-2
TGTGCCAGCAGCTTAAGATCCTGGGACAGGGTCAAGGCCGAGCAGTACTTC
CASSLRSWDRVKAEQYF
>TRBJ1-2|.|TRBD1|TRBV6-1
TGTGCCAGCAGTGAAGACACAGGGGCCCCTAGCTATGGCTACACCTTC
CASSEDTGAPSYGYTF
>TRBJ1-3|.|TRBD1|TRBV5-5
TGTGCCAGCAGCTTGGAAGGACAGGCTGCGGGAAACACCATATATTTT
CASSLEGQAAGNTIYF
>TRBJ2-7|.|TRBD1|TRBV30
TGTGCCTGGAACCCCCGGGACAGCCTTCCTTACGAGCAGTACTTC
CAWNPRDSLPYEQYF
>TRBJ2-5|.|.|TRBV4-2
TGTGCCAGCAGCCAAGTTGATGCTAGTTCAGAGACCCAGTACTTC
CASSQVDASSETQYF
>TRBJ1-5|few|.|TRBV6-2/TRBV6-3
TGTGCCAGCAGTTACTCTCTAGGGCCCCAGCATTTT
CASSYSLGPQHF
>TRBJ1-6|.|.|TRBV6-2/TRBV6-3
TGTGCCAGCAGTAGACAGAACTATTCACCCCTCCACTTT
CASSRQNYSPLHF
>TRBJ2-2|few|.|TRBV30
TGTGCCTGGGCAAGGCCTGACACCCCGAACACCGGGGAGCTGTTTTTT
CAWARPDTPNTGELFF
>TRBJ1-1|.|.|TRBV9
TGTGCCAGCAGCACTGGGAGGAACACTGAAGCTTTCTTT
CASSTGRNTEAFF
>TRBJ1-1|.|.|TRBV4-2
TGTGCCAGCAGCCAAGAAAGGGAGATAGGCACTGAAGCTTTCTTT
CASSQEREIGTEAFF
>TRBJ2-7|.|TRBD1|TRBV6-5
TGTGCCAGCAGCCGGGACAGGGGTTACGAGCAGTACTTC
CASSRDRGYEQYF
>TRBJ1-2|.|.|TRBV30
TGTGCCTGGAGTGTAGAGCGGGGAGGCTACACCTTC
CAWSVERGGYTF
>TRBJ2-3|.|.|TRBV4-2
TGTGCCAGCAGCCGCAAGGACCGGGACTGGGCAAATACGCAGTATTTT
CASSRKDRDWANTQYF
>TRBJ1-5|.|.|TRBV4-1
TGCGCCAGCAGCCAAAACACAGGGAGCAATCAGCCCCAGCATTTT
CASSQNTGSNQPQHF
>TRBJ1-1|.|TRBD1|TRBV27
TGTGCCAGCAGTCCACATTTGACAGGGGCAGGTGAAGCTTTCTTT
CASSPHLTGAGEAFF
>TRBJ1-6|.|.|TRBV28
TGTGCCAGCAGTTACCAACGTACCGCTGAGAGCTCCTATAATTCACCCCTCCACTTT
CASSYQRTAESSYNSPLHF
>TRBJ1-6|.|.|TRBV20-1
TGCAGTGCTACTGAGACAGTCAATTCACCCCTCCACTTT
CSATETVNSPLHF